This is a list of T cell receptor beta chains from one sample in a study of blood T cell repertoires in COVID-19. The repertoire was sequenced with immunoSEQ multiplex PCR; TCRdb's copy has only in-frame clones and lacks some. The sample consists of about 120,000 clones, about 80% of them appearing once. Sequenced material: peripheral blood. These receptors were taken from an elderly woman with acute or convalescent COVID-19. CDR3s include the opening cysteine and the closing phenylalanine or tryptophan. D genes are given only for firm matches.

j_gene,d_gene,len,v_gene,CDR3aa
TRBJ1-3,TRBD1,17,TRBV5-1,CASSPRGQGPSGNTIYF
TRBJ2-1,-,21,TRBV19,CASSIEVRDRVGGGAPNEQFF
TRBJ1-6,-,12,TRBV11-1,CASGPRSSPLHF
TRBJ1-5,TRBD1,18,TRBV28,CASSFIGQVDYSNQPQHF
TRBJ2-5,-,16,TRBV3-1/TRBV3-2,CASSQDRGVIQETQYF
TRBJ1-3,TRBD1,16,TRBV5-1,CASSPDLGTGRNTIYF
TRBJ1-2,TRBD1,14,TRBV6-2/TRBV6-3,CASSADRRQGGYTF
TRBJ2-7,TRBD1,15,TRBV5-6,CASSGGTGGYYEQYF
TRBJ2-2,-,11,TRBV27,CASPGTGELFF
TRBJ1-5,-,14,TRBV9,CASSGWEHNQPQHF
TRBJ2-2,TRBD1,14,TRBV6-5,CASRVDRGPGELFF
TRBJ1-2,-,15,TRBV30,CAWRTGTLEAYGYTF
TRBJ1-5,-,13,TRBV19,CASSPQGGQPQHF
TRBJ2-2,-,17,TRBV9,CASSVEGNPMNTGELFF
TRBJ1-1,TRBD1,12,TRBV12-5,CASGSDRAEAFF
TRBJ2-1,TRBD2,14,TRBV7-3,CASSLLVAGAPQFF
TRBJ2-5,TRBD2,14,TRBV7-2,CASSGSGAQETQYF
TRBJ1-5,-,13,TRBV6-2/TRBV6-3,CASSQGPYQPQHF
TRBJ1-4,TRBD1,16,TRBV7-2,CASSSQSGGAGEKLFF
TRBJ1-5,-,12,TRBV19,CASSIRDQPQHF
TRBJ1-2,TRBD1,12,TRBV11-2,CASWDRVGGYTF
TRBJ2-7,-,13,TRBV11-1,CASSRDNSYEQYF
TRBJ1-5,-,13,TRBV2,CASSPDRDQPQHF
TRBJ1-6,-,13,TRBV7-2,CASSLGGRPTPHF
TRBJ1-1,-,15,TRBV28,CASSLEGLMNTEAFF
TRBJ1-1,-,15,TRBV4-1,CASSQPGATGTEAFF
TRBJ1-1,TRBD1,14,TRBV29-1,CSVARRDRGAEAFF
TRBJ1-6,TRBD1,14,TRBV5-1,CASGPGQANSPLHF
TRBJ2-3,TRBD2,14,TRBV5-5,CASLGGLASDTQYF
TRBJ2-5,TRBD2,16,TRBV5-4,CASSAVASGGEETQYF
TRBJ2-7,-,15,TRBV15,CATSRDAGLAYEQYF
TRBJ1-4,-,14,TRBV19,CASSTTGTNEKLFF
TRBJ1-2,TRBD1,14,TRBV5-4,CASRDRDREYGYTF
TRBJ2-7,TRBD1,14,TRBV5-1,CASSPWTGVGEQYF
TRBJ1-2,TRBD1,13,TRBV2,CASTYTGGEGYTF
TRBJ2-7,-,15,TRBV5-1,CASSLGAGGVHEQYF
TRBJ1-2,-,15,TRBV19,CASSSQSAPNYGYTF
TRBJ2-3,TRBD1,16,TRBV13,CASSGPGQGLPDTQYF
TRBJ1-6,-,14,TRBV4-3,CASSQYPGQLPLHF
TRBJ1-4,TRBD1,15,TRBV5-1,CASSWGTGEDGKLFF
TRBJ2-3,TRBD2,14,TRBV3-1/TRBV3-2,CASSRTSAADTQYF
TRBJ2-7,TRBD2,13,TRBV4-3,CASSWSGSYEQYF
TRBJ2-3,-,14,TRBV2,CASTGPNPSDTQYF
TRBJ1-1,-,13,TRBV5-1,CASSLGGNTEAFF
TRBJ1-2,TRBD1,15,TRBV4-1,CASSRGQAGWDGYTF
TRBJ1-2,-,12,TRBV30,CAWSDGGYGYTF
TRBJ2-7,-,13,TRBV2,CASREDSIYEQYF
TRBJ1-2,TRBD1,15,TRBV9,CASSVGNRGFYGYTF
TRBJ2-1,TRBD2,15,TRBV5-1,CASSLPSGGNNEQFF
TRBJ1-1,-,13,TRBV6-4,CASSRSGNTEAFF
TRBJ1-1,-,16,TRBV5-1,CASSLVQGPLEPEAFF
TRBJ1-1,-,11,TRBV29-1,CSARTAIEAFF
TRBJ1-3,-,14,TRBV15,CATSRDRSGNTIYF
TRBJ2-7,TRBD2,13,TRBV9,CASSLGGGTEQYF
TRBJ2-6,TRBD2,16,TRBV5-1,CASTPLGGSGANVLTF
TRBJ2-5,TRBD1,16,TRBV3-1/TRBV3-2,CASSHPLAGGAETQYF
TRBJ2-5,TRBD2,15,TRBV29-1,CSVEGFTSAQETQYF
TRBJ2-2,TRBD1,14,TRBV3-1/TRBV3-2,CASSRRGTTGELFF
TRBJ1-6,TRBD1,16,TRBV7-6,CASSPGTGGKNSPLHF
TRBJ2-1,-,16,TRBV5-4,CASSSNDQGPYNEQFF